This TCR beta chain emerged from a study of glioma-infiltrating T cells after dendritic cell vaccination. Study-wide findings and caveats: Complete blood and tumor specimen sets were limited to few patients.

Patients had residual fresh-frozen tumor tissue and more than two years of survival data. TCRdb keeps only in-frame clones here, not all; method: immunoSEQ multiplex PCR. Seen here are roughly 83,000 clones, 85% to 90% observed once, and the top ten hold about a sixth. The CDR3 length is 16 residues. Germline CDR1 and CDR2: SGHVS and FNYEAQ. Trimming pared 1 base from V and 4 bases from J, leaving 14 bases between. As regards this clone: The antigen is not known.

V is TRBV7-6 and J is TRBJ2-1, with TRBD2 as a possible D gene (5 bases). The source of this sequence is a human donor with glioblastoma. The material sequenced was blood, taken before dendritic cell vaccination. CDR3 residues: CASSLGASGEYNEQFF. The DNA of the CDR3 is TGTGCCAGCAGCTTAGGGGCGAGCGGAGAGTACAATGAGCAGTTCTTC.